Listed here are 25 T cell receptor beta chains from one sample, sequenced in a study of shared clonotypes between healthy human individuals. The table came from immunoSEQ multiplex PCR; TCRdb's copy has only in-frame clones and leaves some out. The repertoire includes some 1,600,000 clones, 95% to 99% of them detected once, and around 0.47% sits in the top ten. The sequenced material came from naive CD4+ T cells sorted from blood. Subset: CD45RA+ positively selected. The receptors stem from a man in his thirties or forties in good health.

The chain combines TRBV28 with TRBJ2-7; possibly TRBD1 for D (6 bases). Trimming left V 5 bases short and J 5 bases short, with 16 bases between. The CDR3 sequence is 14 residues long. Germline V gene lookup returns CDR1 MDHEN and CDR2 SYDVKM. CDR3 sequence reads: CASSQGGANHEQYF. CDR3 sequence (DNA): TGTGCCAGCAGTCAAGGGGGTGCAAACCACGAGCAGTACTTC.

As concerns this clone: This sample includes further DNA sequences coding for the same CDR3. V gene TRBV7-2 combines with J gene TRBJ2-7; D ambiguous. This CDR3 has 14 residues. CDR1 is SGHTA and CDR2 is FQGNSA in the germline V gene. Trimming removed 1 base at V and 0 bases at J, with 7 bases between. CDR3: CASSLEGVSYEQYF. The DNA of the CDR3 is TGTGCCAGCAGCTTAGAAGGCGTCTCCTACGAGCAGTACTTC.

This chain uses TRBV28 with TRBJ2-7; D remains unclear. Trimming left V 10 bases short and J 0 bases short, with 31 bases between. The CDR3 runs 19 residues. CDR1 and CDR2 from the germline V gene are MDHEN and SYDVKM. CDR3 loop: CAIRPKNHGQTTISYEQYF. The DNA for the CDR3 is TGTGCCATTAGACCCAAAAACCACGGCCAAACCACCATCTCCTACGAGCAGTACTTC.

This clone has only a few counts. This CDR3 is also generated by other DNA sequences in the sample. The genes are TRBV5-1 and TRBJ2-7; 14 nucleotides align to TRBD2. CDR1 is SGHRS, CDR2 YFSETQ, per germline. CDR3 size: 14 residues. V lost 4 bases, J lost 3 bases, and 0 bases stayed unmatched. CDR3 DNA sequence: TGCGCCAGCAGCGGGACTAGCGGGAGCTACGAGCAGTACTTC. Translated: CASSGTSGSYEQYF. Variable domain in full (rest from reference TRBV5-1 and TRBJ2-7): KAGVTQTPRYLIKTRGQQVTLSCSPISGHRSVSWYQQTPGQGLQFLFEYFSETQRNKGNFPGRFSGRQFSNSRSEMNVSTLELGDSALYLCASSGTSGSYEQYFGPGTRLTVT.

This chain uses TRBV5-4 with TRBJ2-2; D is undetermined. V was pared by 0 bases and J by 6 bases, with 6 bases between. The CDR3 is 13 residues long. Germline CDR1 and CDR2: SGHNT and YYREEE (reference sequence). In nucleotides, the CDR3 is TGTGCCAGCAGCTTGGTAATGGCCGGGGAGCTGTTTTTT. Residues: CASSLVMAGELFF.

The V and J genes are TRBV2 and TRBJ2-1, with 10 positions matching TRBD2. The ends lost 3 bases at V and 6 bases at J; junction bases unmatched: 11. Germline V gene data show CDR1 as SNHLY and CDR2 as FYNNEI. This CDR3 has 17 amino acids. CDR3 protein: CASSDHLLAGETNEQFF. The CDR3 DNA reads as TGTGCCAGCAGTGATCACTTGCTAGCGGGAGAGACCAATGAGCAGTTCTTC.

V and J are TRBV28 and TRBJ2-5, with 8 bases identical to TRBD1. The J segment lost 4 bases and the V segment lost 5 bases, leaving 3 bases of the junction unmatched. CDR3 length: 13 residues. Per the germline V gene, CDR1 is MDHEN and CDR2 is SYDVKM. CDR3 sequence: CASSPGGPETQYF. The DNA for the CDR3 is TGTGCCAGCAGTCCAGGGGGCCCAGAGACCCAGTACTTC.

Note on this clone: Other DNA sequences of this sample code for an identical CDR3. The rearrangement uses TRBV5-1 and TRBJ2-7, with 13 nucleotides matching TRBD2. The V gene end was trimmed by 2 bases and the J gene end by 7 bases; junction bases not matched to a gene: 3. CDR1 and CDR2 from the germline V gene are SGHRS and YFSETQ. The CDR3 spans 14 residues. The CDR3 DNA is TGCGCCAGCAGCTTACTAGCGGGAGGGGGAGAGCAGTACTTC. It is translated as CASSLLAGGGEQYF.

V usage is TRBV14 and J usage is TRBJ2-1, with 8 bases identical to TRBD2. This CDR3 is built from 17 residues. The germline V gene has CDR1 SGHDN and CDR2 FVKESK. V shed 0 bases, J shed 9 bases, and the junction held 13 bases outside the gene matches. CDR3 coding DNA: TGTGCCAGCAGCCAAGATGTGACTAGCGACCTTCGGGGTGAGCAGTTCTTC. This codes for CASSQDVTSDLRGEQFF.

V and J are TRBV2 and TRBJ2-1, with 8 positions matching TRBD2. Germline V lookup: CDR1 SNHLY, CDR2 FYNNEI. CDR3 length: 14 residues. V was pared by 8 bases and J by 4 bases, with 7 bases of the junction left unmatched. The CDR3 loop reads CASGREGGYNEQFF. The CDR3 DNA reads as TGTGCCAGCGGACGGGAGGGCGGATACAATGAGCAGTTCTTC.

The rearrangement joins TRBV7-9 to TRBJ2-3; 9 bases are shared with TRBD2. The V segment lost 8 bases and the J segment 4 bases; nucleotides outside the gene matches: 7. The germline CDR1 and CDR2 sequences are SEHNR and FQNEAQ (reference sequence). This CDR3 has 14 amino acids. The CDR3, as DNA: TGTGCCAGCCGGCGGGAGGGCCGATCAGATACGCAGTATTTT. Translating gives CASRREGRSDTQYF.

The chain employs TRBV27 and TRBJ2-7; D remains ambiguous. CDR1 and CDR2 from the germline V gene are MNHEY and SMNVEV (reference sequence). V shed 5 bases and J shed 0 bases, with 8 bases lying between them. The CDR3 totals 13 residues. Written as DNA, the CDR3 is TGTGCCAGCAGTAACAGCATCTCCTACGAGCAGTACTTC. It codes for CASSNSISYEQYF.

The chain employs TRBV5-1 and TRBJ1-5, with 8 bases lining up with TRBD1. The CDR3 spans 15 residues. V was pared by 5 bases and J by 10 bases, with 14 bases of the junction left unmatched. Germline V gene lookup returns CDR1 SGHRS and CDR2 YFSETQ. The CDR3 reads CASSFGRGPYDPQHF. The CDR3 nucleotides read TGCGCCAGCAGTTTCGGCAGGGGGCCCTATGACCCCCAGCATTTT.

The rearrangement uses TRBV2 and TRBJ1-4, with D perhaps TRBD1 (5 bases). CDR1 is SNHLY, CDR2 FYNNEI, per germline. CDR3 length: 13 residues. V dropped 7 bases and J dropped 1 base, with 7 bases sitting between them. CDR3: CASKRGTNEKLFF. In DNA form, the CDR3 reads TGTGCCAGCAAGAGGGGAACTAATGAAAAACTGTTTTTT.

Here the CDR3 DNA reads TGCGCCAGCAGCCCCACAACCCTTAATGAAAAACTGTTTTTT. This translates into CASSPTTLNEKLFF. The chain employs TRBV10-2 and TRBJ1-4; D uncertain. CDR1 and CDR2 (germline): WSHSY, SAAADI. This CDR3 spans 14 amino acids. Trimming cost V 6 bases and J 4 bases, with 12 bases left between them.

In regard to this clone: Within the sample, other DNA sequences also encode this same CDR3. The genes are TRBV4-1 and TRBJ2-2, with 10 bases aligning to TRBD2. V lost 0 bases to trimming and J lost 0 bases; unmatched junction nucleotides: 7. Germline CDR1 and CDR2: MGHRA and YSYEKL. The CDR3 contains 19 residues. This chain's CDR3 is CASSQDPLAGVANTGELFF. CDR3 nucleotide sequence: TGCGCCAGCAGCCAAGATCCCCTAGCGGGGGTCGCGAACACCGGGGAGCTGTTTTTT.

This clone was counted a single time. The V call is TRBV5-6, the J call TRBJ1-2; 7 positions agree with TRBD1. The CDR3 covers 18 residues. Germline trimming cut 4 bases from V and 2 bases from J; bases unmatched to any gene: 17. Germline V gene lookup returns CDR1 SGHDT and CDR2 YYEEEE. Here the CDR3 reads CASSGSSSRGTVNYGYTF. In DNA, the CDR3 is TGTGCCAGCAGCGGAAGTTCATCCCGGGGGACAGTGAACTATGGCTACACCTTC.

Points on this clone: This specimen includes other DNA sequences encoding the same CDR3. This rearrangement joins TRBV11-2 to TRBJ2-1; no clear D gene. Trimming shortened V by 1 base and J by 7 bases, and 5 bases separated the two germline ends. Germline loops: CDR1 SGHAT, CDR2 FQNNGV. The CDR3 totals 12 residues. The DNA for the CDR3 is TGTGCCAGCAGCTTAGGACGGAATGAGCAGTTCTTC. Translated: CASSLGRNEQFF. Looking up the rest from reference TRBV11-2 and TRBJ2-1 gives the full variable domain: EAGVAQSPRYKIIEKRQSVAFWCNPISGHATLYWYQQILGQGPKLLIQFQNNGVVDDSQLPKDRFSAERLKGVDSTLKIQPAKLEDSAVYLCASSLGRNEQFFGPGTRLTVL.

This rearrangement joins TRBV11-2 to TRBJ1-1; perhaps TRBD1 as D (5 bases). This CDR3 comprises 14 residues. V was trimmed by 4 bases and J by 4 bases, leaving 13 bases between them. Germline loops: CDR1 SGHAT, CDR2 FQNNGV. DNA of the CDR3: TGTGCCAGCAGCTCCCAGGGTCAAGGCACTGAAGCTTTCTTT. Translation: CASSSQGQGTEAFF.

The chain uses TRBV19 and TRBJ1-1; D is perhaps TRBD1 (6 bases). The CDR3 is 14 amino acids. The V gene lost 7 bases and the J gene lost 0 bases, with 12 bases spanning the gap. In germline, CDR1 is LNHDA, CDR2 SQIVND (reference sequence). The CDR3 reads CASTPDSLNTEAFF. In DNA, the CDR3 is TGTGCCAGTACTCCGGACAGTTTGAACACTGAAGCTTTCTTT.

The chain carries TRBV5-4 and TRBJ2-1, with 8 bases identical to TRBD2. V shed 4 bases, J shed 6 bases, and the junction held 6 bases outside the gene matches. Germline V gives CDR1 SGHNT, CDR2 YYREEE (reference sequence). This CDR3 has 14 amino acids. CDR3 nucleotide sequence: TGTGCCAGCAGCCCCATAGGGACTAGCAATGAGCAGTTCTTC. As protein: CASSPIGTSNEQFF.

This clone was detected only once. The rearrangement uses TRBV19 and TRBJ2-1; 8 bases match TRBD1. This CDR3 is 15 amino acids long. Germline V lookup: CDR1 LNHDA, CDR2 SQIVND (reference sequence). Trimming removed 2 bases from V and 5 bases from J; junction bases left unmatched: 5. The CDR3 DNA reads TGTGCCAGTAGTATAACAGGGGGTTCCCACAATGAGCAGTTCTTC. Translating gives CASSITGGSHNEQFF.

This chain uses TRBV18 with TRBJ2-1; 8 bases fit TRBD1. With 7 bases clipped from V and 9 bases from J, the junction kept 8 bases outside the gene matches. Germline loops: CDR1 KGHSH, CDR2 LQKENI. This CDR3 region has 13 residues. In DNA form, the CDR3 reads TGTGCCAGCTACCGAGCAGGGGGCATTGAGCAGTTCTTC. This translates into CASYRAGGIEQFF.

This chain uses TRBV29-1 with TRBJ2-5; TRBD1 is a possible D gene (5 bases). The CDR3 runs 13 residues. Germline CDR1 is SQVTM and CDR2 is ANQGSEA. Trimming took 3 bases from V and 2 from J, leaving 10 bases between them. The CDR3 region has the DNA TGCAGCGTTGAGGGCAGGGTTCAAGAGACCCAGTACTTC. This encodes CSVEGRVQETQYF. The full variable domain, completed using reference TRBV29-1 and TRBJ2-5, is SAVISQKPSRDICQRGTSLTIQCQVDSQVTMMFWYRQQPGQSLTLIATANQGSEATYESGFVIDKFPISRPNLTFSTLTVSNMSPEDSSIYLCSVEGRVQETQYFGPGTRLLVL.

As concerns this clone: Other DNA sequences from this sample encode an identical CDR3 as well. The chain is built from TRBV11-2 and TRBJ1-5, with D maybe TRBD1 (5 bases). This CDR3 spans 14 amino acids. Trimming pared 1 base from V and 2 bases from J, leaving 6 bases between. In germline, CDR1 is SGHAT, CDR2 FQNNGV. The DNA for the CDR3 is TGTGCCAGCAGCTTAGCAGGGCGCAATCAGCCCCAGCATTTT. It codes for CASSLAGRNQPQHF.